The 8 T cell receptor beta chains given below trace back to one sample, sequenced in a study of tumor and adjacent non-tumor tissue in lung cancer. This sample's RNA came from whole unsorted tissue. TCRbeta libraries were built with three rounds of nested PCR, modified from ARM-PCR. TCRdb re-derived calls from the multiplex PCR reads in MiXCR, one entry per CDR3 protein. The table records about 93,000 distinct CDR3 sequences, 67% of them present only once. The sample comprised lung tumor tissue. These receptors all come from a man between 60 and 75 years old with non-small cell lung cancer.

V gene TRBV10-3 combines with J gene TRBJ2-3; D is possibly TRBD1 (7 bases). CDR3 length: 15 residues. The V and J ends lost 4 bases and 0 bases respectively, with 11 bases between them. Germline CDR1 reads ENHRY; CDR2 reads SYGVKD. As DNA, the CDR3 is TGTGCCATCAGTGTGACAGGGACTAGCACAGATACGCAGTATTTT. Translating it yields CAISVTGTSTDTQYF.

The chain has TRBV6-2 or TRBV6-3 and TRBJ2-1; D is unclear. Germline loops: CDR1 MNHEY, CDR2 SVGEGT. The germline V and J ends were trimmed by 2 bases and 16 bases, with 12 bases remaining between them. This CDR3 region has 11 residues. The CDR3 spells CASSYGFEHFF. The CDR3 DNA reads TGTGCCAGCAGTTACGGGTTCGAACACTTCTTC.

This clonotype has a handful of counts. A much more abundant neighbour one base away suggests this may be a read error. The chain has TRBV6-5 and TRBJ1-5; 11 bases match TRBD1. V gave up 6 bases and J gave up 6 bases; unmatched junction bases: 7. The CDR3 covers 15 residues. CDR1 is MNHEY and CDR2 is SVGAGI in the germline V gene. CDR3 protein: CASRRTGGGSQPQHF. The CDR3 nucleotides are TGTGCCAGCAGGAGGACAGGGGGCGGCAGTCAGCCCCAGCATTTT.

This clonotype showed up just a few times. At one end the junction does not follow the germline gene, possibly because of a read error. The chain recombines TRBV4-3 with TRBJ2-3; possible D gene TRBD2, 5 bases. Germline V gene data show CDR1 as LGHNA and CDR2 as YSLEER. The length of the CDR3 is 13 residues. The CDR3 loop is CASSQQPRDTQYF. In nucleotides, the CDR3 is TGCGCCAGCAGCCAACAACCGAGGGATACGCAGTACTTT.

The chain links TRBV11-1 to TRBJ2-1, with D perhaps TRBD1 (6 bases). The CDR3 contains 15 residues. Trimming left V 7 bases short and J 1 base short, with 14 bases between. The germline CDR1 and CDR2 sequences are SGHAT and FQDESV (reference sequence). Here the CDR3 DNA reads TGTGCCAGCATCTCCCTTACAGGGTCCTACAATGAGCAGTTCTTC. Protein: CASISLTGSYNEQFF.

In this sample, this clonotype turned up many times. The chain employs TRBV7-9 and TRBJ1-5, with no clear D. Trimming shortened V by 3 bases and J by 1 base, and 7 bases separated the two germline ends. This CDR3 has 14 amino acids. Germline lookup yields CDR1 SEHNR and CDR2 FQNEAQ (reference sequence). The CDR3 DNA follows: TGTGCCAGCAGCTTGGGTTTCAGCAATCAGCCCCAGCATTTT. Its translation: CASSLGFSNQPQHF.

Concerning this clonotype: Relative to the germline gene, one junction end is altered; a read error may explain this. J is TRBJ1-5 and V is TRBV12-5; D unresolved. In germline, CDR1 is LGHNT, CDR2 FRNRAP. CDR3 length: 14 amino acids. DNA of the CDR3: TGTGCTAGTTGTTTGGGCCATAGTAATCAGCCCCAGCATTTT. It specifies CASCLGHSNQPQHF.

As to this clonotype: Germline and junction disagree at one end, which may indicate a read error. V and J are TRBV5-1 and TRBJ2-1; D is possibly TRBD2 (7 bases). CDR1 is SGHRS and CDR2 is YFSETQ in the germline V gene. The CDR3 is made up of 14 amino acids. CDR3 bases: TGCGCCAGCTGCTTGTCTTCGGGGGGCGATGAGCAGTCCTTC. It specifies CASCLSSGGDEQSF.